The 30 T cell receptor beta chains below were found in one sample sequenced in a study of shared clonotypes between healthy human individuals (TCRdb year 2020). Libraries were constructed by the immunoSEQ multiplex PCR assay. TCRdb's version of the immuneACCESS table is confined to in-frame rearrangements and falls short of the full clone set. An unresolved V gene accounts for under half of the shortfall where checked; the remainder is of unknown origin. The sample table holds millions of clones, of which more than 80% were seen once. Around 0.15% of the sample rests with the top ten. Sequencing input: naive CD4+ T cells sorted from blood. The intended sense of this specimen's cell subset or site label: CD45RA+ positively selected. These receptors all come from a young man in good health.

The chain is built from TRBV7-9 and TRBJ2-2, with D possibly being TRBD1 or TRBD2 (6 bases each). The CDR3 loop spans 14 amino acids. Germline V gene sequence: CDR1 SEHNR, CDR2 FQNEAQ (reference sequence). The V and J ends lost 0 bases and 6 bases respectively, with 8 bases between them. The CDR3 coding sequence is TGTGCCAGCAGCTTAGCGGAGGGGGCCGGGGAGCTGTTTTTT. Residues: CASSLAEGAGELFF.

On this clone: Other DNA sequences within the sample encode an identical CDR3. Here the CDR3 reads CASNLQGAGSPLHF. The CDR3 DNA is TGTGCCAGCAATCTCCAGGGGGCAGGATCACCCCTCCACTTT. V usage is TRBV2 and J usage is TRBJ1-6, with 8 bases identical to TRBD1. Germline CDR1 SNHLY, CDR2 FYNNEI. Trimming cost V 7 bases and J 10 bases; bases outside gene matches: 9. The CDR3 is 14 amino acids.

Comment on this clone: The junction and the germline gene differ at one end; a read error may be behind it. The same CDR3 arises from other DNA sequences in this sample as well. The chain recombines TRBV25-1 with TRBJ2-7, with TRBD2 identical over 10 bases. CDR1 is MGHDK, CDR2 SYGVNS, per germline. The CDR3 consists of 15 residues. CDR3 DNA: TGTGCCAGCTTTCCGGGACTAGCGATTTCCTACGAGCAATACTTC. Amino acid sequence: CASFPGLAISYEQYF.

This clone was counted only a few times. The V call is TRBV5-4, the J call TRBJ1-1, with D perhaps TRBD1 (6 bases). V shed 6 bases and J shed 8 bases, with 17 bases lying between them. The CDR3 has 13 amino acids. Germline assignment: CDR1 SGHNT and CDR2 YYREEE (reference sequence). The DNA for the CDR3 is TGTGCCAGCAAGTTAGGACAGACAAGAGAAGCTTTCTTT. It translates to CASKLGQTREAFF.

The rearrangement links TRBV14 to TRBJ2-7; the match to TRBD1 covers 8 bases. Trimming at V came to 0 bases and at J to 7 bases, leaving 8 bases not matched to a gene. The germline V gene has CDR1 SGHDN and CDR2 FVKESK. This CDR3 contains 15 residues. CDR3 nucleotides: TGTGCCAGCAGCCAAGATGAACACAGGGGGAGTGAGCAGTACTTC. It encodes CASSQDEHRGSEQYF.

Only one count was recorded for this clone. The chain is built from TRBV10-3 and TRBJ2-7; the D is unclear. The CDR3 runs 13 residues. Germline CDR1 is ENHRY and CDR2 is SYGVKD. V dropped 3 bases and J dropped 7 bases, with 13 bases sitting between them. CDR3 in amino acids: CAISDLLLDEQYF. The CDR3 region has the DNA TGTGCCATCAGTGATTTACTCCTTGATGAGCAGTACTTC.

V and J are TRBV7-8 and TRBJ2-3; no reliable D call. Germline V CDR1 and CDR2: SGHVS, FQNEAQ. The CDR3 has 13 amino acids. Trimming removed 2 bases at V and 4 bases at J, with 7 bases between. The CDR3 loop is CASSLKFPDTQYF. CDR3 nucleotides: TGTGCCAGCAGCTTAAAGTTCCCAGATACGCAGTATTTT.

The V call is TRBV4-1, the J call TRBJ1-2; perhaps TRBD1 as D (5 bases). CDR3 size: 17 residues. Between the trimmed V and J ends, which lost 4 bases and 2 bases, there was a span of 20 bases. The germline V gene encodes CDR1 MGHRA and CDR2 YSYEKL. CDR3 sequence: CASSLTDSVGLNYGYTF. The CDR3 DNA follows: TGCGCCAGCAGCCTAACTGACAGTGTAGGGTTAAACTATGGCTACACCTTC.

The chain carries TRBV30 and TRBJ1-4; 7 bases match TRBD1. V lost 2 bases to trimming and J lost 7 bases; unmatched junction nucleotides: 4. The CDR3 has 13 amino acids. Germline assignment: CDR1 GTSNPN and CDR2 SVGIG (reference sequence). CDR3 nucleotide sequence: TGTGCCTGGAGTTCTGAGGGGGCTGAAAAACTGTTTTTT. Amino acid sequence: CAWSSEGAEKLFF. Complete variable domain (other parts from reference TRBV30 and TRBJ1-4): SQTIHQWPATLVQPVGSPLSLECTVEGTSNPNLYWYRQAAGRGLQLLFYSVGIGQISSEVPQNLSASRPQDRQFILSSKKLLLSDSGFYLCAWSSEGAEKLFFGSGTQLSVL.

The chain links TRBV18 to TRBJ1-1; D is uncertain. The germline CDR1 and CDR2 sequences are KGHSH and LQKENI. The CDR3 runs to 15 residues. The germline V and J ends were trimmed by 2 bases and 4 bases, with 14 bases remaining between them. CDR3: CASSPSGHRATEAFF. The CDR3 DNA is TGTGCCAGCTCACCATCCGGTCACCGGGCCACTGAAGCTTTCTTT. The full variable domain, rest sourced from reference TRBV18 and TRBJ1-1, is NAGVMQNPRHLVRRRGQEARLRCSPMKGHSHVYWYRQLPEEGLKFMVYLQKENIIDESGMPKERFSAEFPKEGPSILRIQQVVRGDSAAYFCASSPSGHRATEAFFGQGTRLTVV.

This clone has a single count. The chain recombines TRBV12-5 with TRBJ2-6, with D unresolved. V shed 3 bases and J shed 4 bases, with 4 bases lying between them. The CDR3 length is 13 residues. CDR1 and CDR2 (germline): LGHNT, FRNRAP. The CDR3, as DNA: TGTGCTAGTGGTTTTTCAGGGGCCAACGTCCTGACTTTC. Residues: CASGFSGANVLTF. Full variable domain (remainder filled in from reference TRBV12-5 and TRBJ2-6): DARVTQTPRHKVTEMGQEVTMRCQPILGHNTVFWYRQTMMQGLELLAYFRNRAPLDDSGMPKDRFSAEMPDATLATLKIQPSEPRDSAVYFCASGFSGANVLTFGAGSRLTVL.

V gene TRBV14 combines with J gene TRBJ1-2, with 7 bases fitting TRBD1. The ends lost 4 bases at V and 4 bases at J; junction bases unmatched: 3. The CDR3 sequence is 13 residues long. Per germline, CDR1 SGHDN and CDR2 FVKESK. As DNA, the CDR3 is TGTGCCAGCAGCCCGGGACAGTCCTATGGCTACACCTTC. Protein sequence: CASSPGQSYGYTF.

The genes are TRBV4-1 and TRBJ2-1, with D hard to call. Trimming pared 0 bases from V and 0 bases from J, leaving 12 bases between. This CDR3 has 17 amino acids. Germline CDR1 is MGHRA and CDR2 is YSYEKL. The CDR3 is CASSQDGVSSSYNEQFF. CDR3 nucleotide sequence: TGCGCCAGCAGCCAAGATGGTGTCTCCAGCTCCTACAATGAGCAGTTCTTC.

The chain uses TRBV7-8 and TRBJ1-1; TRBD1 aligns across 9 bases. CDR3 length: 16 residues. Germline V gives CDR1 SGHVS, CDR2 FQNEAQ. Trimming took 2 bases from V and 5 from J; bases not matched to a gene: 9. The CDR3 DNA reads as TGTGCCAGCAGCTTATATGTGGACAGGGGAGGAACTGAAGCTTTCTTT. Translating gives CASSLYVDRGGTEAFF.

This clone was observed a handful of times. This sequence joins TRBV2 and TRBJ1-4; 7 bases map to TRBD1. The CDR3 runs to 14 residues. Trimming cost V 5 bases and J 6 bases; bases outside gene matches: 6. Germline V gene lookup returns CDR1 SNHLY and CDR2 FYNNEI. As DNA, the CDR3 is TGTGCCAGCAGTCTACAGGGGATTGATGAAAAACTGTTTTTT. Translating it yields CASSLQGIDEKLFF. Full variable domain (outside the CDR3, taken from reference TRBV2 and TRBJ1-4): EPEVTQTPSHQVTQMGQEVILRCVPISNHLYFYWYRQILGQKVEFLVSFYNNEISEKSEIFDDQFSVERPDGSNFTLKIRSTKLEDSAMYFCASSLQGIDEKLFFGSGTQLSVL.

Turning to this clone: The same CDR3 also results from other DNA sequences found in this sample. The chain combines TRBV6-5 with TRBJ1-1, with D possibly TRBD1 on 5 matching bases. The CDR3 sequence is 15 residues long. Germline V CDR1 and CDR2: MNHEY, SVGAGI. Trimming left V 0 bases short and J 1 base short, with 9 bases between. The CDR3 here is CASSYSWQGNTEAFF. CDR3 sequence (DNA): TGTGCCAGCAGTTACTCGTGGCAGGGGAACACTGAAGCTTTCTTT.

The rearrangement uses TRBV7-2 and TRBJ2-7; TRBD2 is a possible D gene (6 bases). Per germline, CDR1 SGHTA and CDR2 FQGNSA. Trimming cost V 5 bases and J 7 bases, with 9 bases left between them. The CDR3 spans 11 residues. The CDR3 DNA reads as TGTGCCAGCAGCCATGGGGGGGAGCAGTACTTC. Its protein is CASSHGGEQYF. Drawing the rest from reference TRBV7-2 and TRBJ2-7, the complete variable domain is GAGVSQSPSNKVTEKGKDVELRCDPISGHTALYWYRQSLGQGLEFLIYFQGNSAPDKSGLPSDRFSAERTGGSVSTLTIQRTQQEDSAVYLCASSHGGEQYFGPGTRLTVT.

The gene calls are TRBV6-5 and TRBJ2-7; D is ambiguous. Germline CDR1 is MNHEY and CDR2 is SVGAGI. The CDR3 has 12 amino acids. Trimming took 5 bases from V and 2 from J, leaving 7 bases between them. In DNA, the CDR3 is TGTGCCAGCAGTACAAGGCCCTACGAGCAGTACTTC. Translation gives CASSTRPYEQYF.

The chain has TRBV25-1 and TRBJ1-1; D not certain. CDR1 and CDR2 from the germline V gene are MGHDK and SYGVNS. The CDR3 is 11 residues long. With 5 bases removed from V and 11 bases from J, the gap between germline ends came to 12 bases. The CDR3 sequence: CASSISTEAFF. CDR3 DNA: TGTGCCAGCAGTATATCAACGGAGGCTTTCTTT.

This chain's CDR3 is CASRDRYNEQFF. In DNA, the CDR3 is TGTGCCAGCAGGGACAGGTACAATGAGCAGTTCTTC. The genes are TRBV28 and TRBJ2-1; 7 nucleotides line up with TRBD1. There are 12 residues in the CDR3. The V segment lost 6 bases and the J segment 4 bases; nucleotides outside the gene matches: 0. The germline V gene encodes CDR1 MDHEN and CDR2 SYDVKM.

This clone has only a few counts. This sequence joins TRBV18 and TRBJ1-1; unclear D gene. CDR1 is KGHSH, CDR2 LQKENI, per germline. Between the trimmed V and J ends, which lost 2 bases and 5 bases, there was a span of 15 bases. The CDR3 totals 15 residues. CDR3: CASSPSPGSGTEAFF. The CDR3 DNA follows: TGTGCCAGCTCACCAAGCCCGGGGTCGGGAACTGAAGCTTTCTTT.

In DNA, the CDR3 is TGTGCCAGCGGTCAGGGGGTTACAGATACGCAGTATTTT. Translating it yields CASGQGVTDTQYF. This sequence joins TRBV6-6 and TRBJ2-3; TRBD1 matches at 7 bases. Losses at the gene ends were 8 bases for V and 3 bases for J; bases not matched to a gene: 5. This CDR3 contains 13 residues. Germline values: CDR1 MNHNY, CDR2 SVGAGI (reference sequence).

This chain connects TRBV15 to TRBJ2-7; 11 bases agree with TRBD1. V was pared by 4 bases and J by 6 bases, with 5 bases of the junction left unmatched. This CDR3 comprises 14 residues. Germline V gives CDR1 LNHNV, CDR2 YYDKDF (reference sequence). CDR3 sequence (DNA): TGTGCCACCAGCACACGGGACAGGGGGTTCGAGCAGTACTTC. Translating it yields CATSTRDRGFEQYF.

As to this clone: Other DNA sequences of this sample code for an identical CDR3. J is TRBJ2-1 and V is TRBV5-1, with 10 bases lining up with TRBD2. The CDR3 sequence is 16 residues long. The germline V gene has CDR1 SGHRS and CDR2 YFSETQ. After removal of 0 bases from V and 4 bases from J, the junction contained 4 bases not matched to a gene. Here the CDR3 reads CASSLEGSGGYNEQFF. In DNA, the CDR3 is TGCGCCAGCAGCTTGGAAGGTAGCGGGGGGTACAATGAGCAGTTCTTC. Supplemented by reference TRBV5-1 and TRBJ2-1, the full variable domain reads KAGVTQTPRYLIKTRGQQVTLSCSPISGHRSVSWYQQTPGQGLQFLFEYFSETQRNKGNFPGRFSGRQFSNSRSEMNVSTLELGDSALYLCASSLEGSGGYNEQFFGPGTRLTVL.

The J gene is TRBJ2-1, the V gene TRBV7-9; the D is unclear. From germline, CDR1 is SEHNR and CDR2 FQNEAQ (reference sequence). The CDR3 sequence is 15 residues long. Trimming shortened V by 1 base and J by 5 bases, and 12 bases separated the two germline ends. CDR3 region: CASSLGGLENNEQFF. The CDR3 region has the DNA TGTGCCAGCAGCTTAGGTGGCCTGGAAAACAATGAGCAGTTCTTC.

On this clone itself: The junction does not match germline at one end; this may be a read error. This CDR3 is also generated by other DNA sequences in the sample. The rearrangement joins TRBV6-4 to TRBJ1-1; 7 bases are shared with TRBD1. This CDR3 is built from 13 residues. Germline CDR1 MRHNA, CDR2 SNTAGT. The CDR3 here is CASSEQGNTEAFF. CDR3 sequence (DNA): TGTGCCAGCAGTGAACAGGGGAACACCGAAGCTTTCTTT.

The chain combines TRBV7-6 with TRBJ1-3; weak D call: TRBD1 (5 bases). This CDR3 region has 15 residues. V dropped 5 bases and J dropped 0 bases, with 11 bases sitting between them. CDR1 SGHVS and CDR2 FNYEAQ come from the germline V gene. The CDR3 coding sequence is TGTGCCAGCAGCCAAGGGGACTACTCTGGAAACACCATATATTTT. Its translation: CASSQGDYSGNTIYF. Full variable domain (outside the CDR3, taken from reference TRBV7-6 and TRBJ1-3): GAGVSQSPRYKVTKRGQDVALRCDPISGHVSLYWYRQALGQGPEFLTYFNYEAQQDKSGLPNDRFSAERPEGSISTLTIQRTEQRDSAMYRCASSQGDYSGNTIYFGEGSWLTVV.

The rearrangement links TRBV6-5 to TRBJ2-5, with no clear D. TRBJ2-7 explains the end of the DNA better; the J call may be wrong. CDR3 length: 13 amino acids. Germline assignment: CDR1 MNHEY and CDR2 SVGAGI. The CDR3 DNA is TGTGCCAGCAGTTACTCGTTTGGCTACGAGCAGTACTTC. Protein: CASSYSFGYEQYF.

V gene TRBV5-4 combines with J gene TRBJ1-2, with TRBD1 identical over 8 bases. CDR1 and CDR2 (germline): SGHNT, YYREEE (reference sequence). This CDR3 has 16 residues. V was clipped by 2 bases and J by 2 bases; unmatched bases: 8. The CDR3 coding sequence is TGTGCCAGCAGCTTCGGACAGGGTTCTTCCAACTATGGCTACACCTTC. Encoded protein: CASSFGQGSSNYGYTF.

This chain's CDR3 is CSVLRWQVDNEQFF. In DNA, the CDR3 is TGCAGCGTCCTCCGTTGGCAGGTAGACAATGAGCAGTTCTTC. This sequence joins TRBV29-1 and TRBJ2-1; D is unclear. V shed 6 bases and J shed 5 bases, with 17 bases lying between them. This CDR3 region has 14 residues. Germline loops: CDR1 SQVTM, CDR2 ANQGSEA.